The TCR beta chain under discussion was sequenced for a study of blood T cells in healthy people across ages. Trimming cost V 6 bases and J 5 bases, with 14 bases left between them. Germline V gives CDR1 SNHLY, CDR2 FYNNEI. The CDR3 length is 14 residues. Alongside a J-beta primer mix, a sample-barcoded 5' primer served in a second PCR lasting about 7 to 12 cycles. Via MiXCR, TCRdb re-called the 5' RACE reads, giving one row per CDR3 protein. The sample lists around 1,000,000 distinct CDR3 sequences, under 30% occurring once. Donors gave ten milliliters of peripheral blood apiece. The sample also formed part of further work on T cells of mothers and their children. Per that study: No persistent microchimeric T cell clones were detected at around 100 clones per million clonotypes sensitivity.

The V gene is TRBV2, the J gene TRBJ2-1; D perhaps matches TRBD1 (5 bases). The sequence was collected from a girl aged 2 to 10 in good health. Sequencing input: blood. The CDR3 bases are TGTGCCAGCAGCGTTCCCGACAGCGACAATGAGCAGTTCTTC. This sequence encodes CASSVPDSDNEQFF.